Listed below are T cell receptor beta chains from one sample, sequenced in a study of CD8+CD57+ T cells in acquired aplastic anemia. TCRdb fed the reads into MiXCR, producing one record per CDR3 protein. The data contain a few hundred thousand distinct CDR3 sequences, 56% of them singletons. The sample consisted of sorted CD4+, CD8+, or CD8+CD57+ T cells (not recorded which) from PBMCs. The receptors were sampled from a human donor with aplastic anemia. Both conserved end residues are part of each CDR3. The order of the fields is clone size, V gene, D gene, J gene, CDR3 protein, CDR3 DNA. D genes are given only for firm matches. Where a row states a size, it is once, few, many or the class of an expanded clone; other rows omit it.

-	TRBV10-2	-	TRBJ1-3	CASSWTSGRTIYF	TGCGCCAGCAGTTGGACTAGCGGGAGAACCATATATTTT
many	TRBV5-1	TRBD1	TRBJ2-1	CASRIPFDRDIEQFF	TGCGCCAGCCGGATCCCGTTCGACAGGGATATTGAGCAGTTCTTC
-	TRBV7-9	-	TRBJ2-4	CASSLLGSDIQYF	TGTGCCAGCAGCTTATTAGGGTCGGACATTCAGTACTTC
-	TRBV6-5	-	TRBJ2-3	CASTGVGGSTDTQYF	TGTGCCAGCACGGGGGTGGGCGGAAGCACAGATACGCAGTATTTT
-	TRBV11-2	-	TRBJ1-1	CASSLVSTVTEAFF	TGTGCCAGCAGCTTAGTGTCCACAGTCACTGAAGCTTTCTTT
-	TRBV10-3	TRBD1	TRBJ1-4	CASSISYRGEKLFF	TGTGCCAGCAGTATCTCCTACAGGGGTGAAAAACTGTTTTTT
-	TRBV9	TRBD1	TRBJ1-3	CASSAGTGGFSGNTIYF	TGTGCCAGCAGCGCTGGGACAGGTGGATTCTCTGGAAACACCATATATTTT
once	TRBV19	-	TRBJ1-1	CASSIAAGEAFF	TGTGCCAGTAGTATCGCCGCAGGGGAAGCTTTCTTT
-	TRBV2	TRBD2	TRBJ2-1	CASSISGTSGYNEQFF	TGTGCCAGCAGTATTTCCGGGACTAGCGGTTACAATGAGCAGTTCTTC
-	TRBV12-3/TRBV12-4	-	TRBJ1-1	CASSRGEPNTEAFF	TGTGCCAGCAGCAGGGGTGAACCGAACACTGAAGCTTTCTTT
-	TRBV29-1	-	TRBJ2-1	CSVEDARGVYNEQFF	TGCAGCGTTGAAGACGCCAGGGGGGTCTACAATGAGCAGTTCTTC
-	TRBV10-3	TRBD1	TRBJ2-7	CAISGPGTGAPYEQYF	TGTGCCATCAGTGGCCCGGGGACAGGGGCACCCTACGAGCAGTACTTC
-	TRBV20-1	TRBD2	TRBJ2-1	CSASGGLAANEQFF	TGCAGTGCTAGTGGTGGACTAGCGGCTAATGAGCAGTTCTTC
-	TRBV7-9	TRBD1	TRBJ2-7	CASSSGQGKSEQYF	TGTGCCAGCAGCTCCGGACAGGGCAAATCCGAGCAGTACTTC
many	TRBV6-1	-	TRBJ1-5	CASSDPVQPQHF	TGTGCCAGCAGTGACCCCGTTCAGCCCCAGCATTTT
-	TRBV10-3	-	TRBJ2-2	CAVRQGTGELFF	TGTGCCGTCAGGCAGGGTACCGGGGAGCTGTTTTTT
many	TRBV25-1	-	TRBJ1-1	CASSAQGQGKGMNTEAFF	TGTGCCAGCAGTGCCCAGGGGCAGGGTAAGGGAATGAACACTGAAGCTTTCTTT
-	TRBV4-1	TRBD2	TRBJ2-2	CASSLRTSGDNTGELFF	TGCGCCAGCAGCCTAAGGACTAGCGGGGATAACACCGGGGAGCTGTTTTTT
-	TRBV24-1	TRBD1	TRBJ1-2	CATSDPHRGQGYTF	TGTGCCACCAGTGACCCACACAGGGGGCAAGGCTACACCTTC
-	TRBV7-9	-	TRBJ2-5	CASRGFANTGTQYF	TGTGCCAGCCGGGGGTTCGCGAACACCGGGACCCAGTACTTC
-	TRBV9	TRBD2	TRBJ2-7	CASSPRLAGGYEQYF	TGTGCCAGCAGCCCCAGGCTAGCGGGAGGGTACGAGCAGTACTTC
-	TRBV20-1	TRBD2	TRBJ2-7	CSAAGLAGEPYEQYF	TGCAGTGCTGCAGGACTAGCGGGAGAACCCTACGAGCAGTACTTC
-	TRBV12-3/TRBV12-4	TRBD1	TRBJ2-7	CASRPGTAYEQYF	TGTGCCAGCAGACCCGGGACAGCCTACGAGCAGTACTTC
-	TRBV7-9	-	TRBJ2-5	CASSTSGEETQHF	TGTGCCAGCAGCACATCGGGAGAAGAGACCCAGCACTTC
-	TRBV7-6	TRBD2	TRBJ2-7	CATNRDLAGGREQYF	TGTGCCACCAACAGAGACCTAGCGGGAGGACGCGAGCAGTACTTC
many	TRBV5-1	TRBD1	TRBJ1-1	CASSLRQGNTEAFF	TGCGCCAGCAGCCTAAGACAGGGGAACACTGAAGCTTTCTTT